The next 24 T cell receptor beta chains were all read from a single sample in a study of cytomegalovirus exposure and HLA in healthy donors. Use of 60 Vbeta and 13 Jbeta primers characterized the PCR. Sequenced by immunoSEQ multiplex PCR; TCRdb stores in-frame clones only, minus some. The table lists 100,000 or so clones, approximately 75% of them singletons, with approximately 2% in the top ten. Sequencing was done on a sample of PBMCs. These receptor sequences come from a woman aged 40 to 50 in good health and CMV-seronegative.

Written as DNA, the CDR3 is TGTGCCAGCAGCCCGACGACAGGATACACCGGGGAGCTGTTTTTT. This gives the protein CASSPTTGYTGELFF. The chain employs TRBV11-3 and TRBJ2-2, with a possible D match to TRBD1 (6 bases). Trimming took 5 bases from V and 3 from J, leaving 13 bases between them. Germline V gives CDR1 SGHNT, CDR2 YENEEA. There are 15 residues in the CDR3. Together with reference TRBV11-3 and TRBJ2-2, the CDR3 gives the full variable domain: EAGVVQSPRYKIIEKKQPVAFWCNPISGHNTLYWYLQNLGQGPELLIRYENEEAVDDSQLPKDRFSAERLKGVDSTLKIQPAELGDSAVYLCASSPTTGYTGELFFGEGSRLTVL.

This clone was seen a handful of times. Here the CDR3 DNA reads TGTGCCAGCAGTTCATTTGGACAGGGGGAACACGAGCAGTACTTC. Translating gives CASSSFGQGEHEQYF. V and J are TRBV27 and TRBJ2-7; 10 nucleotides match TRBD1. The trim removed 4 bases at V and 5 bases at J, leaving 8 bases unmatched. Germline loops: CDR1 MNHEY, CDR2 SMNVEV (reference sequence). The CDR3 spans 15 residues.

The chain couples TRBV19 to TRBJ2-4; D call uncertain. Looked up from germline, CDR1 is LNHDA and CDR2 is SQIVND (reference sequence). V was cut by 5 bases and J by 0 bases, with 8 bases left in between. The CDR3 loop spans 14 amino acids. CDR3 loop: CASSPRLAKNIQYF. The CDR3 DNA follows: TGTGCCAGTAGTCCTCGTCTAGCCAAAAACATTCAGTACTTC. Full variable domain (outside the CDR3, taken from reference TRBV19 and TRBJ2-4): DGGITQSPKYLFRKEGQNVTLSCEQNLNHDAMYWYRQDPGQGLRLIYYSQIVNDFQKGDIAEGYSVSREKKESFPLTVTSAQKNPTAFYLCASSPRLAKNIQYFGAGTRLSVL.

This chain uses TRBV6-6 with TRBJ2-7; D is perhaps TRBD1 (6 bases). The CDR3 has 14 residues. Per the germline V gene, CDR1 is MNHNY and CDR2 is SVGAGI (reference sequence). The V and J ends lost 9 bases and 3 bases respectively, with 18 bases between them. The CDR3 here is CASSRTDPFYEQYF. CDR3 coding DNA: TGTGCCAGTTCGAGGACAGATCCTTTCTACGAGCAGTACTTC.

The rearrangement links TRBV11-2 to TRBJ2-5; 8 bases agree with TRBD2. Germline CDR1 and CDR2: SGHAT and FQNNGV. The CDR3 is 14 residues long. J was trimmed by 2 bases and V by 6 bases; bases with no gene match: 5. The DNA of the CDR3 is TGTGCCAGCAGACCATTAGCGGGGCAAGAGACCCAGTACTTC. It is translated as CASRPLAGQETQYF.

The chain combines TRBV7-9 with TRBJ2-7; 7 bases agree with TRBD1. The CDR3 covers 14 residues. Germline CDR1 and CDR2: SEHNR and FQNEAQ (reference sequence). Trimming cost V 5 bases and J 2 bases; bases outside gene matches: 6. The CDR3 protein is CASSRGTEPYEQYF. In DNA, the CDR3 is TGTGCCAGCAGCCGAGGGACAGAACCCTACGAGCAGTACTTC.

J is TRBJ2-1 and V is TRBV6-4, with 8 bases lining up with TRBD2. The CDR3 is made up of 14 amino acids. The V and J ends lost 2 bases and 3 bases, in that order; junction bases with no gene match: 0. Germline CDR1 is MRHNA and CDR2 is SNTAGT. CDR3 coding DNA: TGTGCCAGCAGTGACGGGACTAGCTACAATGAGCAGTTCTTC. It specifies CASSDGTSYNEQFF.

This chain connects TRBV15 to TRBJ2-7, with TRBD2 matching over 14 bases. Per the germline V gene, CDR1 is LNHNV and CDR2 is YYDKDF (reference sequence). CDR3 length: 18 residues. V was pared by 0 bases and J by 4 bases, with 8 bases of the junction left unmatched. The CDR3 protein is CATSRDLGGLAGAYEQYF. CDR3 DNA: TGTGCCACCAGCAGAGATTTGGGGGGACTAGCGGGAGCATACGAGCAGTACTTC.

This clone was seen a handful of times. The chain couples TRBV10-3 to TRBJ2-3; a weak D match, TRBD1 (6 bases). The V gene's germline CDR1 is ENHRY and CDR2 SYGVKD. The ends were cut back, 10 bases at V and 4 bases at J, with 18 bases in the middle. The CDR3 is made up of 14 amino acids. The CDR3 reads CASNEDRGSDTQYF. CDR3 bases: TGTGCCAGCAATGAGGACAGAGGATCAGATACGCAGTATTTT.

This clone occurred a few times. The chain employs TRBV7-9 and TRBJ2-7; 7 bases are a match to TRBD1. The CDR3 runs 16 residues. Germline V gene sequence: CDR1 SEHNR, CDR2 FQNEAQ (reference sequence). V was pared by 4 bases and J by 3 bases, with 12 bases of the junction left unmatched. The CDR3 region has the DNA TGTGCCAGCAGCTCATCGGAAGGGGACAGACGCTACGAGCAGTACTTC. It is translated as CASSSSEGDRRYEQYF.

The chain combines TRBV7-9 with TRBJ2-2, with a tentative D call TRBD2 (6 bases). Per germline, CDR1 SEHNR and CDR2 FQNEAQ (reference sequence). This CDR3 has 15 residues. Trimming removed 3 bases at V and 1 base at J, with 9 bases between. The CDR3 is CASSFFGGNTGELFF. The CDR3 bases are TGTGCCAGCAGCTTTTTCGGGGGGAACACCGGGGAGCTGTTTTTT.

The gene calls are TRBV6-1 and TRBJ2-7; 9 bases are shared with TRBD2. The V and J ends lost 2 bases and 3 bases, in that order; junction bases with no gene match: 8. The CDR3 contains 16 residues. Germline values: CDR1 MNHNS, CDR2 SASEGT. The CDR3 here is CASSENPLAGLYEQYF. DNA of the CDR3: TGTGCCAGCAGTGAAAACCCACTAGCGGGTCTCTACGAGCAGTACTTC.

V is TRBV2 and J is TRBJ2-2; TRBD1 agrees at 11 bases. Germline CDR1 is SNHLY and CDR2 is FYNNEI. This CDR3 spans 15 amino acids. After removal of 6 bases from V and 4 bases from J, the junction contained 4 bases not matched to a gene. The CDR3 loop reads CASRGTGGITGELFF. CDR3 in DNA: TGTGCCAGCAGGGGGACAGGGGGAATCACCGGGGAGCTGTTTTTT.

This clone was observed a single time. The chain is built from TRBV7-8 and TRBJ2-5; TRBD2 aligns across 7 bases. CDR3 length: 16 residues. J gave up 4 bases and V 8 bases, and 16 bases lay outside the gene matches. Germline CDR1 and CDR2: SGHVS and FQNEAQ. CDR3 in DNA: TGTGCCAGCGCAAACTATAGGCAGGGAGGGTTAGAGACCCAGTACTTC. Amino acid sequence: CASANYRQGGLETQYF.

The chain is built from TRBV5-1 and TRBJ2-5, with D uncertain. The CDR3 extends over 16 amino acids. The V gene lost 0 bases and the J gene lost 5 bases, with 17 bases spanning the gap. CDR1 and CDR2 from the germline V gene are SGHRS and YFSETQ. CDR3 sequence: CASSLAVASGGETQYF. The CDR3 coding sequence is TGCGCCAGCAGCTTGGCCGTGGCCAGTGGCGGTGAGACCCAGTACTTC.

The V call is TRBV4-2, the J call TRBJ1-3; 7 bases align to TRBD1. J was trimmed by 0 bases and V by 0 bases; bases with no gene match: 14. The germline gives CDR1 LGHNA, CDR2 YNFKEQ. This CDR3 spans 20 amino acids. In nucleotides, the CDR3 is TGTGCCAGCAGCCAAGAGGGACAGACGCTACTCGGATACTCTGGAAACACCATATATTTT. Translation: CASSQEGQTLLGYSGNTIYF.

This clone was observed a single time. The chain links TRBV5-1 to TRBJ2-7, with D perhaps matching TRBD2 (5 bases). Germline V gene data show CDR1 as SGHRS and CDR2 as YFSETQ. The V end lost 3 bases, the J end lost 3 bases, and 7 bases lay between the germline ends. The CDR3 has 12 residues. The CDR3 loop reads CASSSDYYEQYF. For the CDR3, the DNA is TGCGCCAGCAGCTCAGACTACTACGAGCAGTACTTC.

The CDR3 is CSVRTGLNTEAFF. CDR3 nucleotide sequence: TGCAGCGTAAGGACAGGATTGAACACTGAAGCTTTCTTT. The chain links TRBV29-1 to TRBJ1-1; 7 nucleotides match TRBD1. From germline, CDR1 is SQVTM and CDR2 ANQGSEA. The CDR3 extends over 13 amino acids. V was clipped by 6 bases and J by 0 bases; unmatched bases: 4.

V is TRBV19 and J is TRBJ1-4; D is undetermined. Trimming cost V 3 bases and J 4 bases, with 9 bases left between them. Germline V gene lookup returns CDR1 LNHDA and CDR2 SQIVND (reference sequence). The CDR3 extends over 14 amino acids. For the CDR3, the DNA is TGTGCCAGTAGTATTGAGTTTCATAATGAAAAACTGTTTTTT. It is translated as CASSIEFHNEKLFF.

In its sample, this clone was seen a few times. The chain has TRBV27 and TRBJ2-7; D gene unclear. Germline lookup yields CDR1 MNHEY and CDR2 SMNVEV (reference sequence). The CDR3 is made up of 14 amino acids. With 0 bases removed from V and 5 bases from J, the gap between germline ends came to 11 bases. DNA for the CDR3: TGTGCCAGCAGTTTATCGAGCCGGTATCACGAGCAGTACTTC. It is translated as CASSLSSRYHEQYF.

CDR3 in amino acids: CATSVPGGPNEKLFF. CDR3 in DNA: TGTGCCACCAGCGTCCCAGGGGGTCCGAATGAAAAACTGTTTTTT. The J gene is TRBJ1-4, the V gene TRBV15; 7 positions match TRBD1. Unmatched junction bases numbered 8, after V lost 5 bases and J lost 5 bases. The CDR3 extends over 15 amino acids. Germline loops: CDR1 LNHNV, CDR2 YYDKDF (reference sequence).

The chain has TRBV30 and TRBJ1-6, with D maybe TRBD1 (6 bases). The CDR3 is 16 residues long. The germline V and J ends were trimmed by 3 bases and 10 bases, with 22 bases remaining between them. Germline V lookup: CDR1 GTSNPN, CDR2 SVGIG (reference sequence). The CDR3 bases are TGTGCCTGGAGCGCACGAGGCGGGGGCCTTGGGTCACCCCTCCACTTT. It translates to CAWSARGGGLGSPLHF.

This clone showed up just a few times. The chain carries TRBV15 and TRBJ2-1; TRBD2 is a possible D gene (6 bases). Trimming removed 1 base from V and 5 bases from J, with 21 bases in between. Germline V gene data show CDR1 as LNHNV and CDR2 as YYDKDF (reference sequence). The CDR3 consists of 18 residues. The CDR3 nucleotides read TGTGCCACCAGCAGAGTGGGTAGCGGAACCTTGGTGGACAATGAGCAGTTCTTC. Protein: CATSRVGSGTLVDNEQFF.

The CDR3 DNA is TGTGCCTGGATCGACAGGACCCGAGGGGAGACCCAGTACTTC. Amino acid sequence: CAWIDRTRGETQYF. The V and J genes are TRBV30 and TRBJ2-5; tentative D call: TRBD1 (6 bases). CDR3 size: 14 residues. V was pared by 4 bases and J by 5 bases, with 17 bases between. The germline CDR1 and CDR2 sequences are GTSNPN and SVGIG (reference sequence). Filled out from reference TRBV30 and TRBJ2-5, the complete variable domain reads SQTIHQWPATLVQPVGSPLSLECTVEGTSNPNLYWYRQAAGRGLQLLFYSVGIGQISSEVPQNLSASRPQDRQFILSSKKLLLSDSGFYLCAWIDRTRGETQYFGPGTRLLVL.